This T cell receptor (beta chain) came from a study of T cell responses to AZD1222 COVID-19 vaccine. Germline V gives CDR1 WNHNN, CDR2 SYGVQD (reference sequence). The V and J ends lost 3 bases and 6 bases respectively, with 9 bases between them. The CDR3 totals 13 residues. The table came from immunoSEQ multiplex PCR; TCRdb's copy has only in-frame clones and leaves some out. Here the sample spans some 140,000 clones, approximately 80% being singletons. This receptor was identified in an adult in good health. Sequences were derived from peripheral blood, sampled on day 0 of AZD1222 vaccination. The V call is TRBV10-1, the J call TRBJ2-1, with D possibly TRBD1 on 5 matching bases. CDR3 nucleotides: TGCGCCAGCAGTGACCACAGGTCCAATGAGCAGTTCTTC. Protein: CASSDHRSNEQFF.